Below are 25 T cell receptor beta chains sequenced from a single sample in a study of cytomegalovirus exposure and HLA in healthy donors (dated by TCRdb to the late 2010s). Library method: the immunoSEQ multiplex PCR assay. The multiplex PCR relied on a mix of 60 forward primers for TCR Vbeta segments and 13 reverse primers for TCR Jbeta segments. The immuneACCESS repertoire file appears here via TCRdb, limited to in-frame rearrangements. These files lack a portion of the clones; in checked studies, under half of the deficit traces to unresolved V genes, and the cause of the others is not known. For this sample there are about 160,000 clones; less than 90% appear just once. In total, the top ten clones hold around 0.96% of the sample. Sequenced input: PBMCs. Every receptor here comes from a man under 40 in good health and CMV-seronegative.

This rearrangement joins TRBV15 to TRBJ2-7; D perhaps matches TRBD1 (5 bases). Trimming stripped 0 bases from V and 3 bases from J, with 9 bases between. The CDR3 is 14 residues long. Germline V lookup: CDR1 LNHNV, CDR2 YYDKDF (reference sequence). The CDR3 loop is CATSRDQGYYEQYF. As DNA, the CDR3 is TGTGCCACCAGCAGAGATCAGGGATACTACGAGCAGTACTTC.

The rearrangement links TRBV2 to TRBJ2-3; no clear D. Trimming removed 8 bases at V and 4 bases at J, with 4 bases between. CDR3 length: 10 residues. Germline V gene lookup returns CDR1 SNHLY and CDR2 FYNNEI. The CDR3 here is CASEADTQYF. The CDR3, as DNA: TGTGCCAGCGAGGCAGATACGCAGTATTTT.

DNA of the CDR3: TGTGCCAGCAGCCAAAGCTCCCCTTTGAACGAGCAGTACTTC. It encodes CASSQSSPLNEQYF. This chain links TRBV14 with TRBJ2-7; no definite D call. V gave up 2 bases and J gave up 5 bases, with 13 bases separating them. CDR1 is SGHDN and CDR2 is FVKESK in the germline V gene. This CDR3 comprises 14 residues.

The rearrangement uses TRBV7-9 and TRBJ2-5, with 9 bases that match TRBD1. With V trimmed by 5 bases and J by 2 bases, 6 bases remained unmatched. The CDR3 runs to 15 residues. Germline-derived CDR1 and CDR2 are SEHNR and FQNEAQ (reference sequence). In nucleotides, the CDR3 is TGTGCCAGCAGCCGGGGAGGGACAGGGCAAGAGACCCAGTACTTC. It specifies CASSRGGTGQETQYF.

In DNA, the CDR3 is TGCGCCAGCACTCCACAGTTCGGACAGGGTAGGGGGGAGACCCAGTACTTC. Its protein is CASTPQFGQGRGETQYF. The V and J genes are TRBV10-1 and TRBJ2-5; TRBD1 matches 8 bases. Germline lookup yields CDR1 WNHNN and CDR2 SYGVQD (reference sequence). V was pared by 7 bases and J by 5 bases, with 18 bases of the junction left unmatched. This CDR3 is built from 17 residues.

V usage is TRBV6-1 and J usage is TRBJ2-1, with TRBD2 as a possible D gene (6 bases). The CDR3 totals 14 residues. The germline V and J ends were trimmed by 1 base and 6 bases, with 10 bases remaining between them. In germline, CDR1 is MNHNS, CDR2 SASEGT. The CDR3 spells CASSEGLDLNEQFF. The CDR3 DNA reads TGTGCCAGCAGTGAAGGACTAGATCTCAATGAGCAGTTCTTC.

The rearrangement uses TRBV27 and TRBJ1-2; tentatively, D is TRBD1 (5 bases). The CDR3 loop spans 15 amino acids. The ends were cut back, 4 bases at V and 4 bases at J, with 16 bases in the middle. Germline lookup yields CDR1 MNHEY and CDR2 SMNVEV (reference sequence). CDR3 loop: CASSSGAGGIYGYTF. CDR3 DNA: TGTGCCAGCAGTTCAGGAGCTGGGGGGATCTATGGCTACACCTTC.

V gene TRBV28 combines with J gene TRBJ1-1; D is perhaps TRBD1 (6 bases). Trimming took 5 bases from V and 1 from J, leaving 14 bases between them. The CDR3 runs to 15 residues. CDR1 and CDR2 (germline): MDHEN, SYDVKM. The chain's CDR3 is CASSRPGTPNTEAFF. Written as DNA, the CDR3 is TGTGCCAGCAGTCGCCCTGGGACACCGAACACTGAAGCTTTCTTT.

V and J are TRBV11-2 and TRBJ1-1; 8 positions agree with TRBD1. V shed 4 bases and J 0 bases; nucleotides not matched to a gene: 7. CDR3 length: 16 amino acids. Germline lookup yields CDR1 SGHAT and CDR2 FQNNGV. This chain's CDR3 is CASSSDRGHLNTEAFF. CDR3 sequence (DNA): TGTGCCAGCAGCTCCGACAGGGGCCATTTGAACACTGAAGCTTTCTTT.

Here the CDR3 reads CASRTDINEQFF. The DNA of the CDR3 is TGTGCCAGCAGAACCGACATTAATGAGCAGTTCTTC. The chain uses TRBV2 and TRBJ2-1; D not resolved. V was pared by 6 bases and J by 7 bases, with 10 bases between. CDR3 size: 12 residues. Germline-derived CDR1 and CDR2 are SNHLY and FYNNEI.

The genes are TRBV9 and TRBJ2-2; possibly TRBD2 for D (5 bases). Looked up from germline, CDR1 is SGDLS and CDR2 is YYNGEE. This CDR3 region has 12 residues. The germline V and J ends were trimmed by 6 bases and 7 bases, with 10 bases remaining between them. The CDR3 DNA sequence: TGTGCCAGCAACGGGGAAGGCGGGGAGCTGTTTTTT. Its protein is CASNGEGGELFF. The variable domain in full, completed from reference TRBV9 and TRBJ2-2, reads DSGVTQTPKHLITATGQRVTLRCSPRSGDLSVYWYQQSLDQGLQFLIQYYNGEERAKGNILERFSAQQFPDLHSELNLSSLELGDSALYFCASNGEGGELFFGEGSRLTVL.

This chain uses TRBV9 with TRBJ2-1; 13 bases map to TRBD2. Germline V CDR1 and CDR2: SGDLS, YYNGEE. This CDR3 is built from 18 residues. Unmatched junction bases numbered 15, after V lost 4 bases and J lost 8 bases. CDR3 nucleotides: TGTGCCAGCAGCCTCGGGGGGACTAGCGGGGTAGTTCTATATGAGCAGTTCTTC. This sequence encodes CASSLGGTSGVVLYEQFF.

With respect to this clone: At the DNA level, this CDR3 is encoded by other sequences in the same sample as well. CDR3 region: CASSSRQGAEAFF. CDR3 nucleotides: TGTGCCAGCAGCTCACGACAGGGGGCCGAAGCTTTCTTT. The V gene is TRBV7-3, the J gene TRBJ1-1; 10 positions agree with TRBD1. The CDR3 totals 13 residues. Per the germline V gene, CDR1 is SGHTA and CDR2 is FQGTGA. With 4 bases clipped from V and 8 bases from J, the junction kept 4 bases outside the gene matches.

The V and J genes are TRBV18 and TRBJ2-7, with D maybe TRBD2 (6 bases). The V gene lost 6 bases and the J gene lost 1 base, with 16 bases spanning the gap. This CDR3 has 15 residues. CDR1 KGHSH and CDR2 LQKENI come from the germline V gene. The CDR3 nucleotides read TGTGCCAGCTCCCTACAAAAGGCGGGGTCCTACGAGCAGTACTTC. Encoded protein: CASSLQKAGSYEQYF.

The sample holds a few counts of this clone. This chain links TRBV7-6 with TRBJ2-5, with D possibly TRBD2 on 6 matching bases. The CDR3 extends over 15 amino acids. Germline assignment: CDR1 SGHVS and CDR2 FNYEAQ. Deletions cut 3 bases from V and 4 bases from J, with 15 bases between. CDR3 DNA: TGTGCCAGCAGCTTGGGGTGGCGGAGGGGAGAGACCCAGTACTTC. Protein: CASSLGWRRGETQYF.

This sequence joins TRBV4-2 and TRBJ1-2; D remains ambiguous. The germline V gene encodes CDR1 LGHNA and CDR2 YNFKEQ. CDR3 length equals 13 residues. Trimming pared 0 bases from V and 8 bases from J, leaving 10 bases between. CDR3 sequence (DNA): TGTGCCAGCAGCCAAGATGAAGCCGAGGGCTACACCTTC. This encodes CASSQDEAEGYTF.

About this clone: Germline and junction disagree at one end, which may indicate a read error. This CDR3 is also generated by other DNA sequences in the sample. The chain couples TRBV27 to TRBJ2-7; TRBD2 matches 9 bases. This CDR3 is built from 13 residues. Germline values: CDR1 MNHEY, CDR2 SMNVEV (reference sequence). The CDR3 nucleotides read TGTGCCAGCAGTTTCGGTGCTAGCGGGGATTTGGCCTTC. It specifies CASSFGASGDLAF.

The chain links TRBV7-8 to TRBJ2-7, with D tentatively TRBD2 (5 bases). The germline V gene has CDR1 SGHVS and CDR2 FQNEAQ. Trimming took off 5 bases at V and 3 bases at J, with 14 bases between the two ends. This CDR3 region has 14 residues. Written as DNA, the CDR3 is TGTGCCAGCAGCCCCCGGAGGTTGAGCTACGAGCAGTACTTC. Protein product: CASSPRRLSYEQYF.

V usage is TRBV4-3 and J usage is TRBJ2-3; TRBD2 might be the D (5 bases). With 0 bases removed from V and 5 bases from J, the gap between germline ends came to 9 bases. CDR3 length: 14 amino acids. Germline V lookup: CDR1 LGHNA, CDR2 YSLEER. This CDR3 reads CASSQDREGDTQYF. The CDR3 nucleotides read TGCGCCAGCAGCCAAGATCGTGAGGGAGATACGCAGTATTTT.

This clone was detected only once. The DNA for the CDR3 is TGTGCCAGTCGGGACAGGGGAAGTAATGAGCAGTTCTTC. Its protein product is CASRDRGSNEQFF. The chain uses TRBV19 and TRBJ2-1, with 10 positions matching TRBD1. The CDR3 has 13 amino acids. V lost 8 bases and J lost 7; bases outside the gene matches: 5. Germline V gene sequence: CDR1 LNHDA, CDR2 SQIVND (reference sequence).

The V call is TRBV19, the J call TRBJ1-2; tentatively, D is TRBD1 (6 bases). The CDR3 runs to 14 residues. Trimming removed 8 bases from V and 0 bases from J, with 13 bases in between. Germline-derived CDR1 and CDR2 are LNHDA and SQIVND (reference sequence). The CDR3 sequence is CASRKGGTNYGYTF. The CDR3 DNA follows: TGTGCCAGTCGTAAAGGGGGAACTAACTATGGCTACACCTTC.

This sequence joins TRBV19 and TRBJ1-5; D might be TRBD1 (6 bases). The V and J ends lost 4 bases and 6 bases respectively, with 10 bases between them. CDR3 size: 13 residues. The V gene's germline CDR1 is LNHDA and CDR2 SQIVND (reference sequence). CDR3 coding DNA: TGTGCCAGTAGTACCCAGACAGGTCAGCCCCAGCATTTT. Encoded protein: CASSTQTGQPQHF.

The chain links TRBV27 to TRBJ2-2; weak D call: TRBD2 (7 bases). V lost 3 bases and J lost 1, with 12 bases in between. The CDR3 totals 16 residues. Germline V gene lookup returns CDR1 MNHEY and CDR2 SMNVEV (reference sequence). CDR3 DNA: TGTGCCAGCAGTTTTGGGGGGGGGCGGAACACCGGGGAGCTGTTTTTT. It translates to CASSFGGGRNTGELFF.

The V gene is TRBV27, the J gene TRBJ2-3; 10 bases fit TRBD2. The CDR3 covers 16 residues. CDR1 and CDR2 (germline): MNHEY, SMNVEV (reference sequence). V shed 6 bases and J 2 bases; nucleotides not matched to a gene: 8. CDR3 DNA: TGTGCCAGCAGACTACTAGCGGGAAGCTTCACAGATACGCAGTATTTT. This encodes CASRLLAGSFTDTQYF.

The rearrangement joins TRBV13 to TRBJ2-1, with 11 bases that match TRBD2. The CDR3 contains 17 residues. V trimming: 5 bases; J trimming: 3 bases; junction bases outside the gene matches: 9. Germline V gene lookup returns CDR1 PRHDT and CDR2 FYEKMQ (reference sequence). The CDR3: CASSPASGGSFYNEQFF. For the CDR3, the DNA is TGTGCCAGCAGCCCCGCTAGCGGGGGGTCATTCTACAATGAGCAGTTCTTC. Full variable domain (outside the CDR3, taken from reference TRBV13 and TRBJ2-1): AAGVIQSPRHLIKEKRETATLKCYPIPRHDTVYWYQQGPGQDPQFLISFYEKMQSDKGSIPDRFSAQQFSDYHSELNMSSLELGDSALYFCASSPASGGSFYNEQFFGPGTRLTVL.